This T cell receptor (beta chain) came from a study of T-cell memory formation after mild COVID-19. 5'RACE, which relied on constant-segment primers, yielded TCR alpha and TCR beta cDNA libraries carrying sample barcodes and UMIs. TCRdb called the 5' RACE reads again in MiXCR, with one record for every CDR3 protein. The sample comprises about 410,000 distinct CDR3 sequences, about 25% of which are singletons, and about an eighth rests with the top ten. Comment on this clonotype: Its antigen remains unknown.

Germline values: CDR1 SGHRS, CDR2 YFSETQ. V lost 1 base to trimming and J lost 1 base; unmatched junction nucleotides: 5. This CDR3 comprises 16 residues. Study results and caveats: Pre-infection memory already had some responding clones, implying cross-reactive memory joined.

Sequencing was carried out using PBMCs or a T cell subset sorted from them (not recorded which). This receptor was taken from an adult woman who had mild COVID-19 (a few samples of this study predate the infection). Cell type and time point are not known. This chain connects TRBV5-1 to TRBJ2-3; 8 nucleotides agree with TRBD2. CDR3 nucleotide sequence: TGCGCCAGCAGCTTGTCCGGGACTAGGGGCACAGATACGCAGTATTTT. Its protein product is CASSLSGTRGTDTQYF.